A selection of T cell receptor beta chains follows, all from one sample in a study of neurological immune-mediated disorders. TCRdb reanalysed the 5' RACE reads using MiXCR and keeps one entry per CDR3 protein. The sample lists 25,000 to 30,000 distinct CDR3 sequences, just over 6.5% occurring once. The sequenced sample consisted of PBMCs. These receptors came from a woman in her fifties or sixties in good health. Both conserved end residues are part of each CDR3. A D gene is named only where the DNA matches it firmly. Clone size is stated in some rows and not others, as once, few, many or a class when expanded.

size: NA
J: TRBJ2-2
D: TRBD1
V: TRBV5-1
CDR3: CASSSRYRGEGDTGELVF
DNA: TGCGCCAGCAGCTCTCGCTACAGGGGAGAAGGCGACACTGGGGAGCTGGTTTTT

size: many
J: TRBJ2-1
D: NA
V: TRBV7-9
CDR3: CASSLAGNPYNEQFF
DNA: TGTGCCAGCAGCTTAGCTGGGAACCCCTACAATGAGCAGTTCTTC

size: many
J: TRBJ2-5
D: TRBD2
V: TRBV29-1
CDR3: CSVGGLLAGEETQYF
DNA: TGCAGCGTTGGGGGCTTGCTAGCGGGAGAAGAGACCCAGTACTTC

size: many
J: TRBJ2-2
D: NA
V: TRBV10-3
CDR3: CAISEGAGDGGELFF
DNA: TGTGCCATCAGTGAGGGTGCGGGTGATGGCGGGGAGCTGTTTTTT

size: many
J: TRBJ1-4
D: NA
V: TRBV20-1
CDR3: CSANREDEKLFF
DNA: TGCAGTGCTAACAGGGAGGATGAAAAACTGTTTTTT

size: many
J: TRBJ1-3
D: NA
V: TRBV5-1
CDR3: CASSLGFTATGNTIYF
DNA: TGCGCCAGCAGCTTGGGCTTCACGGCGACGGGAAACACCATATATTTT

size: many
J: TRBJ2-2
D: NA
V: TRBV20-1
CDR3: CSASPTVPNTGELFF
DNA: TGCAGTGCTAGCCCGACAGTACCGAACACCGGGGAGCTGTTTTTT

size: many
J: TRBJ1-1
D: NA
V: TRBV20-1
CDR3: CSAGAGENTEAFF
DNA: TGCAGTGCTGGTGCGGGGGAAAACACTGAAGCTTTCTTT

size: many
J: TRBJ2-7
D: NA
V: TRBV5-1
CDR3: CASSFSGVDSSEQYF
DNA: TGCGCCAGCAGCTTCTCGGGGGTGGACTCGAGCGAGCAGTACTTC

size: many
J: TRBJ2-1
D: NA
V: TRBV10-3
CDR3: CAISESGGRSYNEQFF
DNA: TGTGCCATCAGTGAGTCTGGGGGCCGCTCCTACAATGAGCAGTTCTTC

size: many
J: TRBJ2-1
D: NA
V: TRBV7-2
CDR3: CASSLGDFWNEQFF
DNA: TGTGCCAGCAGCTTAGGAGACTTCTGGAATGAGCAGTTCTTC

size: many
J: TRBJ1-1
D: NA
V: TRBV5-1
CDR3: CASSPEPQAFTEAFF
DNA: TGCGCCAGCAGCCCCGAGCCCCAGGCGTTCACTGAAGCTTTCTTT

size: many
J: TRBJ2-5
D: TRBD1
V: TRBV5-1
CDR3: CASSLTGGGETQYF
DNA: TGCGCCAGCAGCTTGACAGGGGGCGGTGAGACCCAGTACTTC

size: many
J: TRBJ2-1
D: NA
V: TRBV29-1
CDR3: CSAYRVIEQFF
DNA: TGCAGCGCCTACAGGGTAATAGAGCAGTTCTTC

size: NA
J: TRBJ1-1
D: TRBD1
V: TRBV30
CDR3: CAWSVGRTFRTGTKAFF
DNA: TGTGCCTGGAGTGTAGGTCGAACGTTCAGGACAGGGACAAAAGCTTTCTTT

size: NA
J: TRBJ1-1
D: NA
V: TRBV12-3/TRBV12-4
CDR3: CASKSGTVNTEAFF
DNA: TGTGCCAGCAAAAGCGGGACGGTGAACACTGAAGCTTTCTTT

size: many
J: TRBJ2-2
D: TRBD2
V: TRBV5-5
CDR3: CASSLTSGRATGELFF
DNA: TGTGCCAGCAGCTTGACTAGCGGGAGGGCCACCGGGGAGCTGTTTTTT

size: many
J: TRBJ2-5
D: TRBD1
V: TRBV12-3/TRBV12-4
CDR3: CASSAYPGQGRETQYF
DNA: TGTGCCAGCAGTGCGTACCCGGGACAGGGACGGGAGACCCAGTACTTC

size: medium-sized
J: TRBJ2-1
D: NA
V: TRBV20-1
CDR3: CSAIVDSYNEQFF
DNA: TGCAGTGCTATAGTCGACAGCTACAATGAGCAGTTCTTC

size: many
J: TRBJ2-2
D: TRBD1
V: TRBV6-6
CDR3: CASSQGATGELFF
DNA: TGTGCCAGCTCCCAGGGGGCAACCGGGGAGCTGTTTTTT

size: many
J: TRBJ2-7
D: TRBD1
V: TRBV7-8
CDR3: CASSVQGQGYYEQYF
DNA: TGTGCCAGCAGCGTCCAGGGACAGGGTTACTACGAGCAGTACTTC

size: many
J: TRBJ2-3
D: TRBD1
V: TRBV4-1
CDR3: CASSLADRVGADTQYF
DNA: TGCGCCAGCAGCCTAGCAGACAGGGTAGGCGCAGATACGCAGTATTTT

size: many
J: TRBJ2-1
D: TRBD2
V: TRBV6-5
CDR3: CASSYSFSRASGTDEQFF
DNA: TGTGCCAGCAGTTACTCATTTTCCAGGGCTAGCGGGACTGATGAGCAGTTCTTC

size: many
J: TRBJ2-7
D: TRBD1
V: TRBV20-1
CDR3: CSARPDRGSSYEQYF
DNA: TGCAGTGCTAGACCAGACAGGGGTTCTTCCTACGAGCAGTACTTC

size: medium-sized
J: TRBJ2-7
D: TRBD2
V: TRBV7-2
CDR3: CASSRSISGPPYEQYF
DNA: TGTGCCAGCAGCCGCTCTATTAGCGGGCCTCCCTACGAGCAGTACTTC

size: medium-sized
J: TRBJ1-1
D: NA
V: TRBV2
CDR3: CASSEGNLGAGNTEAFF
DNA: TGTGCCAGCAGTGAAGGGAACCTAGGGGCAGGGAACACTGAAGCTTTCTTT